A selection of T cell receptor beta chains follows, all from one sample in a study of CD8+ T cells in alopecia areata. The table came from immunoSEQ multiplex PCR; TCRdb's copy has only in-frame clones and leaves some out. The data hold approximately 180,000 clones, with under 80% observed a single time. Sequencing used CD4+ T cells sorted from blood, obtained around week 50, from a patient treated with tofacitinib. The receptors come from a human donor with alopecia areata. Each CDR3 is given with its conserved first and last residue. D genes are given only for firm matches. Clone sizes are given selectively: once, few, many, or a class where the clone is expanded.

v_gene	abundance	d_gene	j_gene	CDR3aa	CDR3nt
TRBV25-1	-	-	TRBJ1-1	CASRYGIEAFF	TGTGCCAGCCGATATGGGATTGAAGCTTTCTTT
TRBV29-1	-	TRBD2	TRBJ2-3	CSVGQRGGARDTQYF	TGCAGCGTCGGACAGCGCGGGGGGGCTCGAGATACGCAGTATTTT
TRBV9	-	TRBD1	TRBJ1-1	CASSVELGGVGTEAFF	TGTGCCAGCAGCGTTGAATTAGGGGGCGTAGGCACTGAAGCTTTCTTT
TRBV10-3	-	TRBD1	TRBJ1-1	CAIRSGTDNTEAFF	TGTGCCATCAGATCCGGGACAGACAACACTGAAGCTTTCTTT
TRBV9	-	-	TRBJ1-1	CASSRTGLNTEAFF	TGTGCCAGCAGTAGAACGGGGCTTAACACTGAAGCTTTCTTT
TRBV29-1	-	TRBD1	TRBJ1-1	CSVAQGQGQAFF	TGCAGCGTTGCCCAGGGACAGGGGCAAGCTTTCTTT
TRBV5-6	-	TRBD1	TRBJ2-7	CASSLGTGRVVDSYEQYF	TGTGCCAGCAGCCTAGGGACAGGGCGGGTCGTAGACTCCTACGAGCAGTACTTC
TRBV7-2	-	-	TRBJ2-5	CASSLGVETQYF	TGTGCCAGCAGCTTAGGAGTGGAGACCCAGTACTTC
TRBV5-6	-	-	TRBJ2-5	CASSFGSLETQYF	TGTGCCAGCAGCTTCGGCAGTCTGGAGACCCAGTACTTC
TRBV30	few	-	TRBJ2-7	CAWSVPLSRSGMQYF	TGTGCCTGGAGTGTACCCCTATCCAGAAGTGGTATGCAGTACTTC
TRBV29-1	once	TRBD1	TRBJ1-3	CSVEDPGGNTIYF	TGCAGCGTTGAAGATCCAGGGGGGAACACCATATATTTT
TRBV5-1	-	TRBD1	TRBJ2-7	CASSDRGYEQYF	TGCGCCAGCTCGGACAGGGGTTACGAGCAGTACTTC
TRBV5-6	-	TRBD1	TRBJ2-7	CASSWTTKGTGIHEQYF	TGTGCCAGCAGCTGGACCACCAAAGGGACAGGAATCCACGAGCAGTACTTC
TRBV25-1	-	-	TRBJ2-1	CASSGKGGNEQFF	TGTGCCAGCAGTGGTAAAGGGGGGAATGAGCAGTTCTTC